This T cell receptor beta chain stems from a study of blood T cell repertoires in COVID-19 (dated by TCRdb to 2018 to 2020). Background for the entire study: Samples covering the acute and convalescent phases of COVID-19 were provided by collaborators in the United States, Italy and Spain. The material from the prospective study consisted of cDNA or gDNA derived from T cells, B-cell-depleted T cells, or PBMCs. Subjects who had been exposed to COVID-19, were actively infected with it, or had recovered from it provided the deeply sampled blood TCRbeta repertoires that made up the dataset. A freely available public database, intended as a resource for researchers studying the immune response to SARS-CoV-2, is where the repertoires were released. The samples were drawn from the first 160 participants of the ongoing ImmuneRACE study and from over a thousand subjects provided by 6 global collaborators. A de-identified subject ID, COVID-19 status, age in years and sex were almost always included in the sample metadata. Where available, HLA class I and class II types were taken from metadata supplied by the sample provider and were not determined by assay-based typing.

TCRbeta CDR3 regions were amplified from genomic DNA using the immunoSEQ Assay, a bias-controlled multiplex PCR. Turning to the authors' computational methods: Within the assay, amplification of reference gene primers was used to estimate how many nucleated cells each sample contained. Sequence reads were collapsed and filtered to measure the absolute abundance of every unique TCRbeta CDR3 rearrangement. Productive Simpson clonality was computed per sample as the square root of Simpson's diversity index over productive rearrangements. In TCRdb, the immuneACCESS table is reduced to in-frame sequences with V and J assigned. These tables do not hold every clone; where another copy was compared, an unresolved V gene accounts for under half, and the others remain unexplained. V and J calls and clone size are those listed in that table; D and trimming were worked out from the DNA. The sample includes approximately 290,000 clones, with approximately 90% observed a single time. Together, the top ten hold 0.75% to 0.9% of the sample.

Including the terminal cysteine and phenylalanine, the CDR3 comprises 16 residues. Of the read, only the CDR3 DNA is kept; its 48 bases are in frame from base 1. Ends trimmed: V by 6 bases, J by 3 bases; bases unmatched to a gene: 10. CDR1 and CDR2, looked up from the germline V gene (reference sequence), are LNHDA and SQIVND. Each collaborating institution followed its own protocols to collect whole blood in K2EDTA tubes. For TCRbeta analysis, collaborator samples were shipped as frozen whole blood, as isolated PBMCs, or as DNA extracted from either sample type. Overall study results and their limits: How much clinical and demographic metadata was included differed by source and by participant, and the metadata was provided uncurated.

About this clone: The target of this receptor is not known. No base qualities exist here, and no much larger clone lies one base off it.

The V and J segments used are TRBV19 and TRBJ1-5, with 8 junctional bases fitting TRBD1. This receptor was taken from a man aged 25-45 years with acute or convalescent COVID-19. The specimen was peripheral blood. The sequenced DNA: TGTGCCAGTAGGAACCAAAGCCAGGGGGCCAATCAGCCCCAGCATTTT. Its coded protein is CASRNQSQGANQPQHF.